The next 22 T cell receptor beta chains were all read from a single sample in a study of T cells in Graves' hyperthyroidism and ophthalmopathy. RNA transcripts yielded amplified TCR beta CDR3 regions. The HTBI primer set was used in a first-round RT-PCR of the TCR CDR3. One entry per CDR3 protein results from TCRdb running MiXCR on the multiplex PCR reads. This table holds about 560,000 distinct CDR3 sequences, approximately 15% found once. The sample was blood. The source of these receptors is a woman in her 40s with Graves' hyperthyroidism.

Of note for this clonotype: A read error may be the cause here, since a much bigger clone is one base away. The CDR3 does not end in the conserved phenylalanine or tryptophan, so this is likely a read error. The CDR3 bases are TGTGCCAGCAGCTTACTAACTGGCCTCACAGATACGCAGTATATT. Its translation: CASSLLTGLTDTQYI. V and J are TRBV7-9 and TRBJ2-3; D remains unclear. The CDR3 extends over 15 amino acids. V lost 2 bases, J lost 2 bases, and 11 bases lay in between. The germline gives CDR1 SEHNR, CDR2 FQNEAQ (reference sequence).

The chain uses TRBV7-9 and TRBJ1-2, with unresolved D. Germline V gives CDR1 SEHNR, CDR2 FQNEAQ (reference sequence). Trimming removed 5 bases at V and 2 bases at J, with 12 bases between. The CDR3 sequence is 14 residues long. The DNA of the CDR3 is TGTGCCAGCAGCCCCGCCGCGGGAAACTATGGCTACACCTTC. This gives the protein CASSPAAGNYGYTF.

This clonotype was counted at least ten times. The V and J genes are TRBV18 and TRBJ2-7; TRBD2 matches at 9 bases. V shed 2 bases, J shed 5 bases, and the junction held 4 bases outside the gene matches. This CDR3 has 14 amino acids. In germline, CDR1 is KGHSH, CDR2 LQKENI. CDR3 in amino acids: CASSPILAGDEQYF. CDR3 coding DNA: TGTGCCAGCTCACCAATATTAGCGGGAGACGAGCAGTACTTC.

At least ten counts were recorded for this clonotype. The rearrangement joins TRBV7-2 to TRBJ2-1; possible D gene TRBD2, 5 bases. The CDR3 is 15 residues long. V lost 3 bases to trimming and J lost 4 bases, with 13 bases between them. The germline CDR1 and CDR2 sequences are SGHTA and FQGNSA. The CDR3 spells CASSFGDARYNEQFF. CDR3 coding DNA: TGTGCCAGCAGCTTCGGGGATGCCCGATACAATGAGCAGTTCTTC.

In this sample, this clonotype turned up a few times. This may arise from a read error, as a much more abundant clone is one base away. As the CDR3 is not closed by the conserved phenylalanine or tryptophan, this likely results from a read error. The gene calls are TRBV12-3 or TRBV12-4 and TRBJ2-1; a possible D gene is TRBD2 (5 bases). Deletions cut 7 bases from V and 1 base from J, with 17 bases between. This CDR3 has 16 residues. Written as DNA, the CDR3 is TGTGCCAGCAACCCTGGGCTAGCTCTTTCCTACAATGAGCAGTTCCTC. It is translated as CASNPGLALSYNEQFL.

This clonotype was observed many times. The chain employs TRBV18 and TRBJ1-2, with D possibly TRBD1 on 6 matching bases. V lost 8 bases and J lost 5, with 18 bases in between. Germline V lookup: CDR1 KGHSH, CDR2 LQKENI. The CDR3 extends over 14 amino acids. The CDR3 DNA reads TGTGCCAGCCTTCGGACAGACTCGGATTATGGCTACACCTTC. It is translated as CASLRTDSDYGYTF.

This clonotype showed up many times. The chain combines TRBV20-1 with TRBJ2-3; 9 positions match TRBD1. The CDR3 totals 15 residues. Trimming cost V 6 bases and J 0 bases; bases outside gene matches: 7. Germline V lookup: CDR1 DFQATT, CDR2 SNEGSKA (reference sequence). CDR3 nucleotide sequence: TGCAGTGCAAGCCCCGGGACAGGGAGCACAGATACGCAGTATTTT. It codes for CSASPGTGSTDTQYF.

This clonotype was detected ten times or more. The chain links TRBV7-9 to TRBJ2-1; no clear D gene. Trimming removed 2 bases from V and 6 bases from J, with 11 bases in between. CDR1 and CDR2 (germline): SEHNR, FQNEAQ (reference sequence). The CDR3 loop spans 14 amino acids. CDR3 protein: CASSLMADANEQFF. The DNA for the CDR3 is TGTGCCAGCAGCTTAATGGCCGACGCCAATGAGCAGTTCTTC.

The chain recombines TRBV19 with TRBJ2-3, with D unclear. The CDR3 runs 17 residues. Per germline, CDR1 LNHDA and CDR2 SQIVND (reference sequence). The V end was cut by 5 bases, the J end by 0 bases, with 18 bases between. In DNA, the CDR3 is TGTGCCAGTAGTCCGCGCATTCAAGCTACTAGCACAGATACGCAGTATTTT. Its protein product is CASSPRIQATSTDTQYF.

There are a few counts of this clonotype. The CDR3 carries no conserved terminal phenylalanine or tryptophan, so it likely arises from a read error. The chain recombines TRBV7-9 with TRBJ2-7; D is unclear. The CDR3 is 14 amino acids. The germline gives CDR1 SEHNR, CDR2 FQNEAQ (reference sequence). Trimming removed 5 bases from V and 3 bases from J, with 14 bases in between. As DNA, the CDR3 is TGTGCCAGCAGCATATCTTCTAGATACTACGAGCAGTACCTC. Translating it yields CASSISSRYYEQYL.

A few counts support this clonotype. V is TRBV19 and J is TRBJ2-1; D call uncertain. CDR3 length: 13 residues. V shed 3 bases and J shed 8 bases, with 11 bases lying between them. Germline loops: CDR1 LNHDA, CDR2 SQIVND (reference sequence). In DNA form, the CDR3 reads TGTGCCAGTAGTATTGCGTGGTTCCATGAGCAGTTCTTC. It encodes CASSIAWFHEQFF.

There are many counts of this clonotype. In DNA form, the CDR3 reads TGTGCCAGCAGTTTCGGTCGGGACAGCTCCTACGAGCAGTACTTC. This encodes CASSFGRDSSYEQYF. The chain uses TRBV27 and TRBJ2-7, with 7 bases that match TRBD1. The CDR3 has 15 amino acids. The germline gives CDR1 MNHEY, CDR2 SMNVEV (reference sequence). Unmatched junction bases numbered 5, after V lost 3 bases and J lost 0 bases.

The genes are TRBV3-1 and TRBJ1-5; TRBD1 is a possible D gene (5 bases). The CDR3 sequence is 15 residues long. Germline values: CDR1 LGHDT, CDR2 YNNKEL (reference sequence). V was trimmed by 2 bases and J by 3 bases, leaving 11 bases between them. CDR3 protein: CASSQSDRPNQPQHF. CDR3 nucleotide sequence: TGTGCCAGCAGCCAAAGCGACAGACCCAATCAGCCCCAGCATTTT.

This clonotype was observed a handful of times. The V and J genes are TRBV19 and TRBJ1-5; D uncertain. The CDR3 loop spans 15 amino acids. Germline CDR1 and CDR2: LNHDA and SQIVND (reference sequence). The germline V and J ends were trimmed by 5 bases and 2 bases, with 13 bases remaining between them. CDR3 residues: CASSPLAGGNQPQHF. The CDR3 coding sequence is TGTGCCAGTAGTCCCTTAGCCGGGGGCAATCAGCCCCAGCATTTT. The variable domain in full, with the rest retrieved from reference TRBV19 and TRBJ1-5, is DGGITQSPKYLFRKEGQNVTLSCEQNLNHDAMYWYRQDPGQGLRLIYYSQIVNDFQKGDIAEGYSVSREKKESFPLTVTSAQKNPTAFYLCASSPLAGGNQPQHFGDGTRLSIL.

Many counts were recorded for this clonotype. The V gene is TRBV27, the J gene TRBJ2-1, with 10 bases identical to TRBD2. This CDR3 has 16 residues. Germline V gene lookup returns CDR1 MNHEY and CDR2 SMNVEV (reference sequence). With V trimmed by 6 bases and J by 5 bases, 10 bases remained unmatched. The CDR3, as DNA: TGTGCCAGCAGGTCCCAAACTAGCGGGATCCACAATGAGCAGTTCTTC. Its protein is CASRSQTSGIHNEQFF.

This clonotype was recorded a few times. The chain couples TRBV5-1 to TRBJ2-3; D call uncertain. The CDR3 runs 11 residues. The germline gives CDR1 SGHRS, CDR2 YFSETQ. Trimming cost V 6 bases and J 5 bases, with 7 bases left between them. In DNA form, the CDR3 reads TGCGCCAGCACCTCCTTAGATACGCAGTATTTT. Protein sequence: CASTSLDTQYF.

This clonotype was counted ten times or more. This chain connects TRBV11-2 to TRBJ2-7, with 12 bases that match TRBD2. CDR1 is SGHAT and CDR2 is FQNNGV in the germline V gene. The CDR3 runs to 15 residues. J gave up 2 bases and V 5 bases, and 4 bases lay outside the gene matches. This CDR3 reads CASSNRLAGAYEQYF. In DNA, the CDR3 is TGTGCCAGCAGCAACAGACTAGCGGGAGCCTACGAGCAGTACTTC.

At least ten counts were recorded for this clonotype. This CDR3 is CASSWDSYEQYF. DNA of the CDR3: TGTGCCAGCAGTTGGGACAGCTACGAGCAGTACTTC. V is TRBV28 and J is TRBJ2-7; TRBD1 aligns across 7 bases. Germline CDR1 is MDHEN and CDR2 is SYDVKM. With V trimmed by 4 bases and J by 3 bases, 0 bases remained unmatched. This CDR3 has 12 residues.

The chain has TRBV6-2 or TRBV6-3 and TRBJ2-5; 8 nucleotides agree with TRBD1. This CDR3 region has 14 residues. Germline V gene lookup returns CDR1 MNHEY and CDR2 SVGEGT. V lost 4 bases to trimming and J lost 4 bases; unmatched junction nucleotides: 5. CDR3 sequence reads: CASSLQGVGETQYF. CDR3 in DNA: TGTGCCAGCAGTTTACAGGGGGTTGGAGAGACCCAGTACTTC.

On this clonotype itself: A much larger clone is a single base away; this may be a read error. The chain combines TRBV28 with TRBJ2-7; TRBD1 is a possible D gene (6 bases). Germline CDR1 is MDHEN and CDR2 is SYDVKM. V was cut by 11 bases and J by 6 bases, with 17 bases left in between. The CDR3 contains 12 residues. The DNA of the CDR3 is TGTGCCGGCAAGACAGGCCCACCCGAGCAGTACTTC. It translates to CAGKTGPPEQYF.

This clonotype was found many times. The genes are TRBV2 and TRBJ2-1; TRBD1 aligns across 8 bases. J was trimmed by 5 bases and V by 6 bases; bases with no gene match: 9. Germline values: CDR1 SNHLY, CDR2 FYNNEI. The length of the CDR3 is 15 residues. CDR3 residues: CASRRDRWGDNEQFF. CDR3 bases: TGTGCCAGCAGACGGGACAGGTGGGGGGACAATGAGCAGTTCTTC.

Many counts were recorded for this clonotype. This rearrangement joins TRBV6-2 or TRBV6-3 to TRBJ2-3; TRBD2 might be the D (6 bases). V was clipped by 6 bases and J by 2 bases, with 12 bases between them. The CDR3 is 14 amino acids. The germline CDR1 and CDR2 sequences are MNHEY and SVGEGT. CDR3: CASRRGGDTDTQYF. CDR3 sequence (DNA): TGTGCCAGCAGAAGAGGCGGGGACACAGATACGCAGTATTTT.